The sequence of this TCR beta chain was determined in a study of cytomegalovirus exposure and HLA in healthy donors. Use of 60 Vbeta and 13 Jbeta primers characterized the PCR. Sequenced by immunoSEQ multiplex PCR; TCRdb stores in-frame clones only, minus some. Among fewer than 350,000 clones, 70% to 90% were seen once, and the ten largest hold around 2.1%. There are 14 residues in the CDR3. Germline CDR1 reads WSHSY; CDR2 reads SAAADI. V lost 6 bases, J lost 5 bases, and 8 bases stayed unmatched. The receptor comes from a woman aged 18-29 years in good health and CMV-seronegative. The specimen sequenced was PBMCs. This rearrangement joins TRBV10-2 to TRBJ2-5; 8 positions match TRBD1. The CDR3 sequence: CASSLTGEAETQYF. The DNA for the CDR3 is TGCGCCAGCAGCCTGACAGGGGAGGCGGAGACCCAGTACTTC.